One T cell receptor beta chain is described in this entry. This table comes from immunoSEQ multiplex PCR, and its TCRdb copy is limited to in-frame clones, with some not included. Of over 85,000 clones listed, around 90% are singletons. This sample is drawn from a study of control samples from healthy donors and cancer patients. CDR3 length equals 16 residues. V lost 5 bases, J lost 5 bases, and 21 bases lay in between. Germline values: CDR1 MDHEN, CDR2 SYDVKM. The source of this sequence is a woman between 18 and 30 years old in good health. Sequenced input: blood. The rearrangement uses TRBV28 and TRBJ1-2; D might be TRBD1 (5 bases). The CDR3 DNA follows: TGTGCCAGCAGTCAAACCGACGGGGGGAGCTTATATGGCTACACCTTC. Its translation: CASSQTDGGSLYGYTF.